This T cell receptor (beta chain) came from a study of shared clonotypes between healthy human individuals. Study as a whole: Every donor yielded three CD4 naive, three CD4 memory, two CD8 naive and one CD8 memory plate.

Libraries were prepared by immunoSEQ multiplex PCR; TCRdb keeps only in-frame clonotypes and omits some of them. The sample includes around 300,000 clones, over 75% of them seen just once. J gave up 3 bases and V 1 base, and 2 bases lay outside the gene matches. The germline gives CDR1 GTSNPN, CDR2 SVGIG (reference sequence). The CDR3 runs to 14 residues. This chain joins TRBV30 and TRBJ2-5, with 10 bases fitting TRBD1. This TCR derives from a man aged 18 to 35 in good health. The sequenced sample consisted of memory CD8+ T cells sorted from blood. Subset in this sample: CD45RO+ cells pooled with CCR7-negative TemRA cells. The CDR3 DNA sequence: TGTGCCTGGAGTGCCGGGACAGGGGAAGAGACCCAGTACTTC. Translating gives CAWSAGTGEETQYF.